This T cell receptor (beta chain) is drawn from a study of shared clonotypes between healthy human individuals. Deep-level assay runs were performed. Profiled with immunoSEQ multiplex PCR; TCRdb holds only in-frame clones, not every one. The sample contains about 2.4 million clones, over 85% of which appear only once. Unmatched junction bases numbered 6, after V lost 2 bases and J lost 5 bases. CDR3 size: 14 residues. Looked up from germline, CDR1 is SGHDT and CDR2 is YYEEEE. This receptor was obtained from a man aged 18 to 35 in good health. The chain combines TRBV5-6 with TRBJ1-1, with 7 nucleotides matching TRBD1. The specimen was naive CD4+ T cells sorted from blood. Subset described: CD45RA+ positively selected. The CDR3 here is CASSFQGVLTEAFF. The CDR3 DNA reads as TGTGCCAGCAGCTTCCAGGGGGTGCTTACTGAAGCTTTCTTT.